These T cell receptor beta chains were read from a single sample in a study of blood T cell repertoires in COVID-19. Profiled with immunoSEQ multiplex PCR; TCRdb holds only in-frame clones, not every one. The sample holds hundreds of thousands of clones, roughly 86% seen once. The sample comprised peripheral blood. These receptors came from a man between 60 and 70 years old with acute or convalescent COVID-19. Each CDR3 is given with its conserved first and last residue. Fields, in order: J gene, V gene, D gene, clone size, CDR3 protein, CDR3 DNA. The D gene is left open where the match is weak. A clone size is listed for some rows: how often the clone was seen (once, few, many), or a class if it is expanded.

TRBJ2-3	TRBV19	TRBD2	.	CASSKTSGGGWAQYF	TGTGCCAGTAGTAAGACTAGCGGGGGGGGCTGGGCGCAGTATTTT
TRBJ1-2	TRBV2	.	.	CASSGWGPTGYGYTF	TGTGCCAGCAGTGGTTGGGGCCCAACGGGCTATGGCTACACCTTC
TRBJ2-1	TRBV7-2	.	once	CASSLNTGEQFF	TGTGCCAGCAGCTTAAATACGGGGGAGCAGTTCTTC
TRBJ2-1	TRBV12-3/TRBV12-4	.	.	CASSLRGGEQFF	TGTGCCAGCAGTTTAAGAGGGGGTGAGCAGTTCTTC
TRBJ1-5	TRBV30	.	.	CAWSSTQRYNQPQHF	TGTGCCTGGAGTAGCACTCAAAGATACAATCAGCCCCAGCATTTT
TRBJ2-7	TRBV5-4	TRBD1	.	CASSLDRGDHYEQYF	TGTGCCAGCAGCCTGGACAGGGGTGACCACTACGAGCAGTACTTC
TRBJ2-7	TRBV27	.	.	CASSLSLAGPYEQYF	TGTGCCAGCAGTTTATCTCTAGCAGGACCCTACGAGCAGTACTTC
TRBJ1-2	TRBV18	.	.	CASSPGQAQNYGYTF	TGTGCCAGCTCACCAGGACAAGCCCAAAACTATGGCTACACCTTC
TRBJ1-5	TRBV24-1	.	.	CATSDLTGNQPQHF	TGTGCCACCAGTGATTTAACAGGCAATCAGCCCCAGCATTTT
TRBJ2-2	TRBV9	TRBD2	.	CASSLTSGGNTGELFF	TGTGCCAGCAGTCTGACTAGCGGGGGTAACACCGGGGAGCTGTTTTTT
TRBJ2-2	TRBV30	.	.	CAWVNRQYTGELFF	TGTGCCTGGGTGAACAGGCAATACACCGGGGAGCTGTTTTTT
TRBJ2-2	TRBV18	.	.	CASSPTHGGELFF	TGTGCCAGCTCACCTACACACGGGGGGGAGCTGTTTTTT
TRBJ2-7	TRBV6-5	.	.	CASSYSRRESYEQYF	TGTGCCAGCAGTTACTCGAGGAGGGAATCCTACGAGCAGTACTTC
TRBJ2-1	TRBV6-4	TRBD1	.	CASSRDRDDEQFF	TGTGCCAGCAGTCGGGACAGGGACGATGAGCAGTTCTTC
TRBJ1-1	TRBV7-2	.	.	CASSSQGHMNTEAFF	TGTGCCAGCAGCTCACAGGGACATATGAACACTGAAGCTTTCTTT